This T cell receptor (beta chain) was identified during a study of T cells after yellow fever vaccination. From germline, CDR1 is MDHEN and CDR2 SYDVKM. The V end was cut by 10 bases, the J end by 2 bases, with 9 bases between. CDR3 length equals 11 residues. TCRdb itself ran the 5' RACE reads through MiXCR, one entry per CDR3 protein. The data contain 610,000 or so distinct CDR3 sequences, around an eighth of them singletons. Sequences were derived from PBMCs, sampled on the day of the yellow fever booster vaccination. This TCR derives from a man between 25 and 39 years old who received the YFV17D yellow fever vaccine. The rearrangement links TRBV28 to TRBJ2-7, with unresolved D. Here the CDR3 reads CATISAYEQYF. The CDR3 DNA reads TGTGCCACAATCAGTGCCTACGAGCAGTACTTC.